These 28 T cell receptor beta chains share one sample of origin, sequenced in a study of shared clonotypes between healthy human individuals. Here immunoSEQ multiplex PCR was the method, and the copy in TCRdb shows in-frame clones only, minus some. The table lists approximately 2.1 million clones, 93% of them singletons. Sequencing was carried out using naive CD4+ T cells from PBMCs. Subset meaning: CD45RA+ positively selected. Receptors originate from a man aged 18 to 29 in good health. Some clones in this sample may be carry-over from other donors' samples.

This chain uses TRBV6-5 with TRBJ1-6; TRBD1 matches at 7 bases. V lost 2 bases to trimming and J lost 6 bases; unmatched junction nucleotides: 7. The CDR3 sequence is 16 residues long. CDR1 MNHEY and CDR2 SVGAGI come from the germline V gene. CDR3 in DNA: TGTGCCAGCAGTTACCACGGGACAGCGATTAATTCACCCCTCCACTTT. Residues: CASSYHGTAINSPLHF.

As for this clone: This specimen includes other DNA sequences encoding the same CDR3. V is TRBV5-1 and J is TRBJ2-5; D not certain. Germline assignment: CDR1 SGHRS and CDR2 YFSETQ. This CDR3 region has 14 residues. Trimming cost V 0 bases and J 2 bases, with 8 bases left between them. The CDR3 DNA follows: TGCGCCAGCAGCTTGGGGCAGACACAAGAGACCCAGTACTTC. Protein: CASSLGQTQETQYF. Full variable domain (rest looked up from reference TRBV5-1 and TRBJ2-5): KAGVTQTPRYLIKTRGQQVTLSCSPISGHRSVSWYQQTPGQGLQFLFEYFSETQRNKGNFPGRFSGRQFSNSRSEMNVSTLELGDSALYLCASSLGQTQETQYFGPGTRLLVL.

The V call is TRBV18, the J call TRBJ2-1, with TRBD2 identical over 7 bases. This CDR3 has 18 residues. The germline V gene has CDR1 KGHSH and CDR2 LQKENI. The V and J ends lost 3 bases and 8 bases, in that order; junction bases with no gene match: 19. For the CDR3, the DNA is TGTGCCAGCTCACCCCTCGAGGGGCTAGCGGTCGGATTGGATGAGCAGTTCTTC. Protein product: CASSPLEGLAVGLDEQFF.

The chain employs TRBV7-3 and TRBJ2-5; D may be TRBD2 (5 bases). Looked up from germline, CDR1 is SGHTA and CDR2 is FQGTGA. The length of the CDR3 is 13 residues. Between the trimmed V and J ends, which lost 5 bases and 3 bases, there was a span of 10 bases. The CDR3 sequence: CASSLAVEETQYF. The CDR3 coding sequence is TGTGCCAGCAGCCTAGCAGTAGAAGAGACCCAGTACTTC.

The rearrangement links TRBV11-2 to TRBJ1-2; possible D gene TRBD1, 5 bases. The CDR3 totals 13 residues. Germline V gene data show CDR1 as SGHAT and CDR2 as FQNNGV. Deletions cut 1 base from V and 8 bases from J, with 11 bases between. CDR3 amino acids: CASSLGQWVGYTF. The CDR3 coding sequence is TGTGCCAGCAGCTTAGGACAGTGGGTCGGCTACACCTTC.

The genes are TRBV5-4 and TRBJ1-1; the D gene is possibly TRBD1 (5 bases). This CDR3 has 15 residues. V dropped 1 base and J dropped 1 base, with 11 bases sitting between them. Per the germline V gene, CDR1 is SGHNT and CDR2 is YYREEE (reference sequence). This CDR3 reads CASSLLSTENTEAFF. CDR3 coding DNA: TGTGCCAGCAGCTTGTTATCGACAGAGAACACTGAAGCTTTCTTT.

J is TRBJ1-5 and V is TRBV2; 8 bases agree with TRBD1. CDR1 and CDR2 from the germline V gene are SNHLY and FYNNEI. The junction had 3 bases not matched to a gene; V was cut back by 7 bases and J by 4 bases. This CDR3 spans 13 amino acids. The CDR3 reads CASKGQANQPQHF. Written as DNA, the CDR3 is TGTGCCAGCAAGGGACAGGCAAATCAGCCCCAGCATTTT. Looking up the rest from reference TRBV2 and TRBJ1-5 gives the full variable domain: EPEVTQTPSHQVTQMGQEVILRCVPISNHLYFYWYRQILGQKVEFLVSFYNNEISEKSEIFDDQFSVERPDGSNFTLKIRSTKLEDSAMYFCASKGQANQPQHFGDGTRLSIL.

This chain links TRBV29-1 with TRBJ2-1; D is uncertain. Trimming removed 4 bases from V and 8 bases from J, with 15 bases in between. The CDR3 sequence is 13 residues long. Germline V CDR1 and CDR2: SQVTM, ANQGSEA. The CDR3 DNA follows: TGCAGCGTTGGTAAGGAATTGGGCGATGAGCAGTTCTTC. It is translated as CSVGKELGDEQFF.

J is TRBJ2-1 and V is TRBV5-4, with 14 bases aligning to TRBD2. From germline, CDR1 is SGHNT and CDR2 YYREEE (reference sequence). Trimming at V came to 3 bases and at J to 8 bases, leaving 7 bases not matched to a gene. The CDR3 is 16 residues long. The chain's CDR3 is CASSSTGTSGSDEQFF. CDR3 nucleotide sequence: TGTGCCAGCAGCTCGACCGGGACTAGCGGGAGTGATGAGCAGTTCTTC.

V is TRBV11-2 and J is TRBJ2-1; weak D call: TRBD2 (6 bases). CDR3 length: 15 amino acids. The V and J ends lost 3 bases and 0 bases respectively, with 9 bases between them. CDR1 is SGHAT and CDR2 is FQNNGV in the germline V gene. DNA of the CDR3: TGTGCCAGCAGCTTTGGGGGGAACTCCTACAATGAGCAGTTCTTC. Amino acid sequence: CASSFGGNSYNEQFF.

This clone was seen only once. The chain employs TRBV5-4 and TRBJ2-1; D not resolved. Trimming pared 2 bases from V and 4 bases from J, leaving 7 bases between. Per germline, CDR1 SGHNT and CDR2 YYREEE (reference sequence). There are 13 residues in the CDR3. The DNA of the CDR3 is TGTGCCAGCAGCTTTCTCCCATACAATGAGCAGTTCTTC. Its translation is CASSFLPYNEQFF. Full variable domain (remainder filled in from reference TRBV5-4 and TRBJ2-1): ETGVTQSPTHLIKTRGQQVTLRCSSQSGHNTVSWYQQALGQGPQFIFQYYREEENGRGNFPPRFSGLQFPNYSSELNVNALELDDSALYLCASSFLPYNEQFFGPGTRLTVL.

V is TRBV27 and J is TRBJ1-2; D is perhaps TRBD1 (6 bases). V lost 8 bases and J lost 0, with 13 bases in between. Looked up from germline, CDR1 is MNHEY and CDR2 is SMNVEV (reference sequence). This CDR3 has 14 residues. The CDR3, as DNA: TGTGCCAGCGGGGGCTGGGGCCCTAACTATGGCTACACCTTC. As protein: CASGGWGPNYGYTF.

The chain uses TRBV5-8 and TRBJ2-6, with D perhaps TRBD1 (5 bases). Germline CDR1 SGHTS, CDR2 YDEGEE. CDR3 length: 16 amino acids. Trimming removed 0 bases from V and 4 bases from J, with 11 bases in between. The CDR3 here is CASSLGGAAGANVLTF. In DNA form, the CDR3 reads TGTGCCAGCAGCTTGGGTGGGGCGGCGGGGGCCAACGTCCTGACTTTC.

The V and J genes are TRBV9 and TRBJ2-1; 14 nucleotides agree with TRBD2. This CDR3 region has 16 residues. Germline lookup yields CDR1 SGDLS and CDR2 YYNGEE. Trimming took 5 bases from V and 7 from J; bases not matched to a gene: 8. CDR3 DNA sequence: TGTGCCAGCAGTCTAGTTGGGACTAGCGGGAGTAATGAGCAGTTCTTC. Amino acid sequence: CASSLVGTSGSNEQFF. Full variable domain (remainder filled in from reference TRBV9 and TRBJ2-1): DSGVTQTPKHLITATGQRVTLRCSPRSGDLSVYWYQQSLDQGLQFLIQYYNGEERAKGNILERFSAQQFPDLHSELNLSSLELGDSALYFCASSLVGTSGSNEQFFGPGTRLTVL.

The chain links TRBV25-1 to TRBJ2-5, with no clear D. The last part of the DNA fits TRBJ2-7 better; the J call may be wrong. CDR1 is MGHDK and CDR2 is SYGVNS in the germline V gene. This CDR3 comprises 13 residues. CDR3: CASYGSATYEQYF. CDR3 in DNA: TGTGCCAGCTATGGAAGCGCGACCTACGAGCAGTACTTC.

V usage is TRBV7-9 and J usage is TRBJ1-2; D is unresolved. The CDR3 contains 16 residues. V dropped 5 bases and J dropped 3 bases, with 19 bases sitting between them. The germline V gene encodes CDR1 SEHNR and CDR2 FQNEAQ (reference sequence). Here the CDR3 DNA reads TGTGCCAGCAGCCCCACCCGGGCGGGTCCGGACTATGGCTACACCTTC. Encoded protein: CASSPTRAGPDYGYTF.

The chain carries TRBV19 and TRBJ1-2; 11 nucleotides match TRBD1. V was clipped by 1 base and J by 4 bases; unmatched bases: 8. This CDR3 comprises 17 residues. Germline V CDR1 and CDR2: LNHDA, SQIVND (reference sequence). The CDR3 sequence is CASSIVWDRGSGYGYTF. The CDR3 region has the DNA TGTGCCAGTAGTATAGTCTGGGACAGGGGGTCAGGCTATGGCTACACCTTC.

This chain uses TRBV27 with TRBJ2-4; D is undetermined. Between the trimmed V and J ends, which lost 0 bases and 1 base, there was a span of 7 bases. CDR1 is MNHEY, CDR2 SMNVEV, per germline (reference sequence). This CDR3 comprises 15 residues. The chain's CDR3 is CASSLSKLAKNIQYF. The CDR3 DNA reads as TGTGCCAGCAGTTTATCGAAGTTGGCCAAAAACATTCAGTACTTC.

V gene TRBV6-5 combines with J gene TRBJ1-2; D is unclear. Germline CDR1 and CDR2: MNHEY and SVGAGI. This CDR3 contains 13 residues. V was clipped by 6 bases and J by 2 bases, with 10 bases between them. The CDR3 nucleotides are TGTGCCAGCAGAATGGACGGGAACTATGGCTACACCTTC. This gives the protein CASRMDGNYGYTF.

The V gene is TRBV5-1, the J gene TRBJ2-2; 8 bases agree with TRBD2. Germline V CDR1 and CDR2: SGHRS, YFSETQ. V lost 1 base and J lost 1; bases outside the gene matches: 3. The CDR3 covers 16 residues. The CDR3 loop reads CASSLQLAENTGELFF. The CDR3 nucleotides are TGCGCCAGCAGCTTGCAACTAGCGGAGAACACCGGGGAGCTGTTTTTT.

The gene calls are TRBV7-2 and TRBJ2-3; 7 bases map to TRBD2. Germline lookup yields CDR1 SGHTA and CDR2 FQGNSA. V shed 1 base and J 3 bases; nucleotides not matched to a gene: 4. The CDR3 length is 15 residues. This CDR3 is CASSLVAGVTDTQYF. The DNA of the CDR3 is TGTGCCAGCAGCTTAGTGGCGGGAGTAACAGATACGCAGTATTTT.

The rearrangement joins TRBV5-1 to TRBJ2-1; 8 bases align to TRBD1. The CDR3 runs to 16 residues. Unmatched junction bases numbered 17, after V lost 6 bases and J lost 9 bases. From germline, CDR1 is SGHRS and CDR2 YFSETQ. CDR3 DNA sequence: TGCGCCAGCAACGACTACTTCAGGGGGCGCGCAACTGAGCAGTTCTTC. This codes for CASNDYFRGRATEQFF.

The chain recombines TRBV29-1 with TRBJ2-3; perhaps TRBD1 as D (6 bases). The ends were cut back, 0 bases at V and 4 bases at J, with 11 bases in the middle. The germline V gene has CDR1 SQVTM and CDR2 ANQGSEA. This CDR3 is 14 amino acids long. Written as DNA, the CDR3 is TGCAGCGTTGAAGATCAGGGGTTCGCAGATACGCAGTATTTT. It encodes CSVEDQGFADTQYF.

The rearrangement joins TRBV27 to TRBJ2-5; TRBD2 might be the D (6 bases). The V end lost 6 bases, the J end lost 0 bases, and 8 bases lay between the germline ends. Germline-derived CDR1 and CDR2 are MNHEY and SMNVEV (reference sequence). The CDR3 has 13 residues. The CDR3 sequence: CASRRDYQETQYF. In DNA, the CDR3 is TGTGCCAGCAGGCGGGACTACCAAGAGACCCAGTACTTC.

The genes are TRBV19 and TRBJ2-3; possible D gene TRBD2, 7 bases. The germline V gene has CDR1 LNHDA and CDR2 SQIVND (reference sequence). V lost 3 bases and J 3 bases, leaving 16 bases between the germline ends. The CDR3 has 16 amino acids. This CDR3 is CASSIPGGRQTDTQYF. The CDR3 DNA sequence: TGTGCCAGTAGTATTCCCGGGGGGCGTCAAACAGATACGCAGTATTTT.

The chain is built from TRBV4-2 and TRBJ1-4; 7 nucleotides agree with TRBD1. CDR3 size: 14 residues. Trimming took 5 bases from V and 10 from J; bases not matched to a gene: 10. Germline V lookup: CDR1 LGHNA, CDR2 YNFKEQ. The CDR3 DNA follows: TGTGCCAGCAGCGATCGACAGGGACGCGGAAAACTGTTTTTT. Translation: CASSDRQGRGKLFF.

This clone has only a few counts. The V call is TRBV5-1, the J call TRBJ2-7; 11 nucleotides align to TRBD2. This CDR3 is built from 16 residues. The ends lost 3 bases at V and 7 bases at J; junction bases unmatched: 12. CDR1 is SGHRS, CDR2 YFSETQ, per germline. This chain's CDR3 is CASSSNPGLAGLEQYF. CDR3 nucleotide sequence: TGCGCCAGCAGCTCCAACCCCGGACTAGCGGGTTTGGAGCAGTACTTC. The variable domain in full, completed from reference TRBV5-1 and TRBJ2-7, reads KAGVTQTPRYLIKTRGQQVTLSCSPISGHRSVSWYQQTPGQGLQFLFEYFSETQRNKGNFPGRFSGRQFSNSRSEMNVSTLELGDSALYLCASSSNPGLAGLEQYFGPGTRLTVT.

V is TRBV6-6 and J is TRBJ2-3; D unresolved. Germline V gene sequence: CDR1 MNHNY, CDR2 SVGAGI (reference sequence). Trimming cost V 5 bases and J 1 base, with 10 bases left between them. The CDR3 sequence is 14 residues long. This CDR3 reads CASSTRRGTDTQYF. The CDR3 bases are TGTGCCAGCAGTACTCGACGGGGCACAGATACGCAGTATTTT.